This T cell receptor beta chain was sequenced for a study of cytomegalovirus exposure and HLA in healthy donors. Findings of the study overall: Later, an analysis showed that TCR beta chains associated with HLA were more clonally expanded than others that were equally common.

The CDR3 length is 15 residues. Unmatched junction bases numbered 2, after V lost 0 bases and J lost 5 bases. Germline loops: CDR1 SGHRS, CDR2 YFSETQ. 13 Jbeta primers and 60 Vbeta primers were used for the PCR. The data were produced by immunoSEQ multiplex PCR, yet TCRdb's version contains in-frame clones alone and is incomplete. Here the sample spans about 150,000 clones, approximately 80% being singletons. Turning to this clone: Its antigen is unknown.

The TCR comes from a man aged 30-40 years in good health and CMV-seropositive. This chain connects TRBV5-1 to TRBJ2-2, with 9 nucleotides matching TRBD1. Sequenced input: PBMCs. CDR3 amino acids: CASSLGQGGTGELFF. The CDR3 DNA reads TGCGCCAGCAGCTTGGGACAGGGGGGAACCGGGGAGCTGTTTTTT.